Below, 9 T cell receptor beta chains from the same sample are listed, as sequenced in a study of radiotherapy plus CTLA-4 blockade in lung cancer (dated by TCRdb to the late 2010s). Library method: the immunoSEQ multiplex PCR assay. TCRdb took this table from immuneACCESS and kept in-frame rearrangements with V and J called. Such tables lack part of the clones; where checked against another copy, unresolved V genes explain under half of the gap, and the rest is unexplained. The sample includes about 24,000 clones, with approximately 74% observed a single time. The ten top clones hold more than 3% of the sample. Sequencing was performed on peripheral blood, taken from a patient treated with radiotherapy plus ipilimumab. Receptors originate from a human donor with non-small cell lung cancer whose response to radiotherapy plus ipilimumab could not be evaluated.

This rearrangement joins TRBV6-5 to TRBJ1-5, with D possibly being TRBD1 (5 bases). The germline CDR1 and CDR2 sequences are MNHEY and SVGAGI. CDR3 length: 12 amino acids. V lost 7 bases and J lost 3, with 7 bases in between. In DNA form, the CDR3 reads TGTGCCAGCAAGGACAACAATCAGCCCCAGCATTTT. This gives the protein CASKDNNQPQHF.

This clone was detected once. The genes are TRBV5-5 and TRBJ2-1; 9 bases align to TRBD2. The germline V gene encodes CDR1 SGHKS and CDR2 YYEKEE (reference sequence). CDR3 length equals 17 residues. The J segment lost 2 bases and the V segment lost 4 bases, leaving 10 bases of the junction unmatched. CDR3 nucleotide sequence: TGTGCCAGCAGCACGAGAGTCGCGGGAGGGCCCTACAATGAGCAGTTCTTC. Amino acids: CASSTRVAGGPYNEQFF. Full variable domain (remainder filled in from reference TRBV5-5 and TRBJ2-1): DAGVTQSPTHLIKTRGQQVTLRCSPISGHKSVSWYQQVLGQGPQFIFQYYEKEERGRGNFPDRFSARQFPNYSSELNVNALLLGDSALYLCASSTRVAGGPYNEQFFGPGTRLTVL.

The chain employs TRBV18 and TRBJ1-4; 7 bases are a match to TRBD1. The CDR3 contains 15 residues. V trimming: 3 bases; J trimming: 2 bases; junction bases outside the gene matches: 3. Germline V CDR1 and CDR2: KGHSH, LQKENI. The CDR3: CASSPRQGTNEKLFF. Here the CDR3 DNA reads TGTGCCAGCTCACCCAGACAGGGTACTAATGAAAAACTGTTTTTT.

The CDR3 loop reads CASSFPGHVAYEQYF. The CDR3 DNA sequence: TGTGCCAGCAGCTTCCCGGGACACGTAGCCTACGAGCAGTACTTC. This chain joins TRBV7-2 and TRBJ2-7; tentative D call: TRBD1 (6 bases). V lost 3 bases and J 2 bases, leaving 14 bases between the germline ends. The germline V gene encodes CDR1 SGHTA and CDR2 FQGNSA. The CDR3 is 15 amino acids.

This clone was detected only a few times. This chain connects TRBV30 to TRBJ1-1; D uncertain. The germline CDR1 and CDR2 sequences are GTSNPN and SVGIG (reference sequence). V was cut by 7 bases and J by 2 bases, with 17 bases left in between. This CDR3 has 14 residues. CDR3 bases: TGTGCCTCCGCGAATCCAGGAGGTAACACTGAAGCTTTCTTT. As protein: CASANPGGNTEAFF.

The CDR3 DNA is TGTGCCAGCAGCTCGAACAGGGCTAATCAGCCCCAGCATTTT. Residues: CASSSNRANQPQHF. The V and J genes are TRBV6-5 and TRBJ1-5, with D maybe TRBD1 (6 bases). CDR3 length: 14 residues. V dropped 6 bases and J dropped 4 bases, with 13 bases sitting between them. Germline assignment: CDR1 MNHEY and CDR2 SVGAGI.

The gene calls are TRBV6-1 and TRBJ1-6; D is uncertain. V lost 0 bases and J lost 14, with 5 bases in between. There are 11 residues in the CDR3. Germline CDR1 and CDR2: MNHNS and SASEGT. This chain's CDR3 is CASSEAGTLHF. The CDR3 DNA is TGTGCCAGCAGTGAAGCCGGGACCCTCCACTTT.

Here the CDR3 reads CASSVGTSGRAFPNNEQFF. The CDR3 coding sequence is TGTGCCAGCAGCGTTGGGACTAGCGGGAGGGCCTTCCCAAACAATGAGCAGTTCTTC. The chain combines TRBV9 with TRBJ2-1; 16 nucleotides line up with TRBD2. The CDR3 contains 19 residues. V dropped 2 bases and J dropped 5; count of bases not matched to a gene: 10. Germline values: CDR1 SGDLS, CDR2 YYNGEE.

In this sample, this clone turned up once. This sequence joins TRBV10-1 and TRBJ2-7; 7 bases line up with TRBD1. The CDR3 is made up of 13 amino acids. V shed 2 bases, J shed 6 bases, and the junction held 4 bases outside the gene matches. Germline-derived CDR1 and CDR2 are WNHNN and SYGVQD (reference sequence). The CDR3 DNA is TGCGCCAGCAGTGAGGCCACAGGGGTCGAGCAGTACTTC. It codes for CASSEATGVEQYF.